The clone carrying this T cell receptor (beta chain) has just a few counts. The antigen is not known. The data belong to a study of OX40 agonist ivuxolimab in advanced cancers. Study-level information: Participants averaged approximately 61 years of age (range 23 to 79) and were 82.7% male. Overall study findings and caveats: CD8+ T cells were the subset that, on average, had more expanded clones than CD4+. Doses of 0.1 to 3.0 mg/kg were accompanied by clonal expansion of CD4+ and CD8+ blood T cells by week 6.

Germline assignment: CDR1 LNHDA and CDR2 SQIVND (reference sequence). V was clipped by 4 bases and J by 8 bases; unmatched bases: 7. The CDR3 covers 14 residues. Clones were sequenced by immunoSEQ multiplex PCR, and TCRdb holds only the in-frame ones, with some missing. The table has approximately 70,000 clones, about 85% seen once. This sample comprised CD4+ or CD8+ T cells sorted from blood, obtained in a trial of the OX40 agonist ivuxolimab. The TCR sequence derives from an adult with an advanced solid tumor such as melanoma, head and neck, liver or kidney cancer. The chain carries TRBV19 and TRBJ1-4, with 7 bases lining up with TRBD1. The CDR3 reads CASSTTGSGEKLFF. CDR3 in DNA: TGTGCCAGTAGTACGACAGGGAGCGGAGAAAAACTGTTTTTT.